The clone carrying this T cell receptor (beta chain) was counted ten times or more. Its antigen is as yet unknown. The data were taken from a study of T cells in Graves' hyperthyroidism and ophthalmopathy. Study conclusions and caveats: The majority of expanded thyroid clonotypes above 0.001 also appeared in blood. The model's output predicted ophthalmopathy at a median of 6.5 months prior to onset.

Germline loops: CDR1 DFQATT, CDR2 SNEGSKA (reference sequence). V was clipped by 3 bases and J by 0 bases; unmatched bases: 5. The CDR3 covers 16 residues. More than 8.5 ml of fresh peripheral blood supplied the PBMCs. TCR beta CDR3 region amplification was performed from RNA transcripts. The primer set for the first-round RT-PCR of the TCR CDR3 was HTBI. Each CDR3 protein is one row after TCRdb ran MiXCR on the multiplex PCR reads. The data hold under 400,000 distinct CDR3 sequences, with around 14% observed a single time. Source material: blood. The clonotype was recovered from a woman under 30 with Graves' hyperthyroidism that later progressed to Graves' ophthalmopathy. The J gene is TRBJ1-4, the V gene TRBV20-1; 9 positions agree with TRBD1. The CDR3 nucleotides are TGCAGTGCTAGGAGACAGGGGGGAACAACTAATGAAAAACTGTTTTTT. The encoded protein is CSARRQGGTTNEKLFF.